Below are 3 T cell receptor beta chains sequenced from a single sample in a study of blood T cell repertoires in COVID-19. Clones were read by immunoSEQ multiplex PCR, and TCRdb kept only the in-frame ones, dropping some. The top ten hold 1.4% to 1.5% of the sample, which has about 400,000 clones, about nine tenths seen once. Specimen: peripheral blood. The receptors were gathered from a woman in her 30s with active or convalescent COVID-19.

This chain connects TRBV6-5 to TRBJ1-1; the match to TRBD1 covers 7 bases. This CDR3 region has 14 residues. Germline trimming cut 5 bases from V and 1 base from J; bases unmatched to any gene: 4. Germline CDR1 and CDR2: MNHEY and SVGAGI. The CDR3 DNA reads TGTGCCAGCAGTAACTACAGGGGGAACACTGAAGCTTTCTTT. The encoded protein is CASSNYRGNTEAFF.

This chain links TRBV5-1 with TRBJ2-3; D gene uncertain. Germline loops: CDR1 SGHRS, CDR2 YFSETQ. Trimming stripped 0 bases from V and 6 bases from J, with 11 bases between. The CDR3 covers 14 residues. In nucleotides, the CDR3 is TGCGCCAGCAGCTTGGAAGCCTTGAAGGATACGCAGTATTTT. This codes for CASSLEALKDTQYF.

This clone has a single count. The chain links TRBV30 to TRBJ2-7, with 13 bases that match TRBD2. CDR3 length equals 13 residues. Germline V gene sequence: CDR1 GTSNPN, CDR2 SVGIG (reference sequence). V was clipped by 5 bases and J by 3 bases; unmatched bases: 1. In DNA form, the CDR3 reads TGTGCCTGGGGACTAGCGGGAGTCTACGAGCAGTACTTC. It translates to CAWGLAGVYEQYF.